This record concerns one TCR beta chain sequence. Its antigen remains unknown. The data stem from a study of T-cell memory formation after mild COVID-19. In the study overall: The two donors had largely donor-specific TCR clusters. Study-wide results and limits: Shrinking CD4+ clones resided mostly in CM and EM, and CD8+ ones in EMRA. Still unconfirmed is whether the second-wave clones peaking on day 37 recognized SARS-CoV-2.

Unmatched junction bases numbered 7, after V lost 8 bases and J lost 3 bases. The CDR3 is made up of 13 amino acids. CDR1 SNHLY and CDR2 FYNNEI come from the germline V gene. Employing constant-segment primers, 5'RACE generated TCR alpha and TCR beta cDNA libraries bearing sample barcodes and UMIs. TCRdb fed the 5' RACE reads into MiXCR, producing one record per CDR3 protein. The sample includes about 250,000 distinct CDR3 sequences, 16% of them seen just once. This chain connects TRBV2 to TRBJ2-7, with 7 bases fitting TRBD1. Sequences were obtained from PBMCs or a T cell subset sorted from them (not recorded which). The clonotype was recovered from a man aged 18 to 29 who had mild COVID-19 (a few samples of this study predate the infection). Cell type and time point are not known. CDR3 in DNA: TGTGCCAGCCATCCGAACAGGGGCTACGAGCAGTACTTC. Translating gives CASHPNRGYEQYF. The whole variable domain, filled in from reference TRBV2 and TRBJ2-7, reads EPEVTQTPSHQVTQMGQEVILRCVPISNHLYFYWYRQILGQKVEFLVSFYNNEISEKSEIFDDQFSVERPDGSNFTLKIRSTKLEDSAMYFCASHPNRGYEQYFGPGTRLTVT.